This entry lists 5 T cell receptor beta chains sequenced from one sample in a study of blood T cell repertoires in COVID-19. Sequencing used immunoSEQ multiplex PCR; TCRdb keeps in-frame clones, though not all of them. This table has approximately 110,000 clones, 80% to 90% appearing once. Sequenced: peripheral blood. These receptors all come from a woman between 45 and 65 years old with active or convalescent COVID-19.

The CDR3 DNA is TGTGCCAGAATCCGGACTAGCGGGGCTAGCTCCTACAATGAGCAGTTCTTC. This gives the protein CARIRTSGASSYNEQFF. The gene calls are TRBV5-3 and TRBJ2-1, with 12 bases that match TRBD2. TRBV5-3 is placed among ORFs of uncertain function. This CDR3 contains 17 residues. With 6 bases clipped from V and 0 bases from J, the junction kept 7 bases outside the gene matches.

The chain combines TRBV5-6 with TRBJ2-6; no definite D call. The CDR3 is 14 residues long. V lost 4 bases and J lost 0, with 5 bases in between. Germline CDR1 and CDR2: SGHDT and YYEEEE. CDR3 in DNA: TGTGCCAGCAGCCGGTTCTCTGGGGCCAACGTCCTGACTTTC. The encoded protein is CASSRFSGANVLTF.

J is TRBJ2-1 and V is TRBV10-3, with D unresolved. Per germline, CDR1 ENHRY and CDR2 SYGVKD. Trimming removed 8 bases at V and 8 bases at J, with 10 bases between. The CDR3 is made up of 11 amino acids. CDR3: CAILRNDEQFF. CDR3 DNA: TGTGCCATCTTGAGGAACGATGAGCAGTTCTTC.

The genes are TRBV5-1 and TRBJ1-1, with 9 bases lining up with TRBD1. This CDR3 comprises 15 residues. Looked up from germline, CDR1 is SGHRS and CDR2 is YFSETQ. Trimming at V came to 4 bases and at J to 2 bases, leaving 6 bases not matched to a gene. The CDR3 loop reads CASSPRTGANTEAFF. For the CDR3, the DNA is TGCGCCAGCAGCCCCCGGACAGGGGCCAACACTGAAGCTTTCTTT.

The V gene is TRBV5-1, the J gene TRBJ1-2, with 10 bases aligning to TRBD1. The CDR3 sequence is 14 residues long. The J segment lost 8 bases and the V segment lost 0 bases, leaving 4 bases of the junction unmatched. The germline V gene has CDR1 SGHRS and CDR2 YFSETQ. The CDR3 sequence is CASSLAGTGEGYTF. In DNA, the CDR3 is TGCGCCAGCAGCTTGGCCGGGACAGGGGAGGGCTACACCTTC.